Listed below are T cell receptor beta chains from one sample, sequenced in a study of identical twins. TCRdb re-called the 5' RACE reads with MiXCR, one entry per CDR3 protein. The sample contains about 100,000 distinct CDR3 sequences, about 5.6% of which appear only once. The sample was memory T cells sorted from blood. The receptors were gathered from a woman in her forties or fifties in good health. The conserved cysteine and the conserved F or W are not part of the CDR3 here. A D gene is named only where the DNA matches it firmly. Clone size reads once, few, many, or a class if the clone is expanded.

V	J	size	D	CDR3
TRBV3-1	TRBJ2-7	many	TRBD2	ASSQSGNYEQY
TRBV25-1	TRBJ2-2	many	.	ASSELADTGELF
TRBV10-2	TRBJ2-3	few	TRBD2	ASSAFRLADTDTQY
TRBV6-2/TRBV6-3	TRBJ2-1	few	TRBD1	ASSFGTGGYGEQF
TRBV5-6	TRBJ2-5	many	.	ASSLVGGETQY
TRBV12-3/TRBV12-4	TRBJ2-1	medium-sized	.	ASSLRYNEQF
TRBV6-1	TRBJ2-7	many	.	ASMRGGLYEQY
TRBV11-2	TRBJ2-1	many	TRBD2	ASSLHAGGSYEQF
TRBV20-1	TRBJ1-3	many	.	SARDVQGYGNTIY
TRBV20-1	TRBJ2-3	many	.	SARTGAGRADTQY